This T cell receptor beta chain came from a study of T cells after yellow fever vaccination. Production of TCR cDNA was by 5'RACE template switching, which also added a universal primer site and UMIs. TCRdb re-called the 5' RACE reads with MiXCR, one entry per CDR3 protein. Of about 340,000 distinct CDR3 sequences in the sample, approximately 3.9% were seen once. CDR1 and CDR2 from the germline V gene are DFQATT and SNEGSKA (reference sequence). V gave up 0 bases and J gave up 8 bases, with 10 bases separating them. The CDR3 has 12 amino acids. General study results and limits: The appearance of a small share of clonotypes in both CD4 and CD8 compartments was observed.

This clonotype has just a few counts. Its antigen is unidentified. The sample was PBMCs, taken 5 days after the yellow fever booster vaccination. This chain connects TRBV20-1 to TRBJ1-2; D not resolved. This receptor was identified in a man in his late teens or twenties who received the YFV17D yellow fever vaccine. CDR3 nucleotides: TGCAGTGCTAGAGATTACCAGTGGGGCTACACCTTC. Encoded protein: CSARDYQWGYTF.